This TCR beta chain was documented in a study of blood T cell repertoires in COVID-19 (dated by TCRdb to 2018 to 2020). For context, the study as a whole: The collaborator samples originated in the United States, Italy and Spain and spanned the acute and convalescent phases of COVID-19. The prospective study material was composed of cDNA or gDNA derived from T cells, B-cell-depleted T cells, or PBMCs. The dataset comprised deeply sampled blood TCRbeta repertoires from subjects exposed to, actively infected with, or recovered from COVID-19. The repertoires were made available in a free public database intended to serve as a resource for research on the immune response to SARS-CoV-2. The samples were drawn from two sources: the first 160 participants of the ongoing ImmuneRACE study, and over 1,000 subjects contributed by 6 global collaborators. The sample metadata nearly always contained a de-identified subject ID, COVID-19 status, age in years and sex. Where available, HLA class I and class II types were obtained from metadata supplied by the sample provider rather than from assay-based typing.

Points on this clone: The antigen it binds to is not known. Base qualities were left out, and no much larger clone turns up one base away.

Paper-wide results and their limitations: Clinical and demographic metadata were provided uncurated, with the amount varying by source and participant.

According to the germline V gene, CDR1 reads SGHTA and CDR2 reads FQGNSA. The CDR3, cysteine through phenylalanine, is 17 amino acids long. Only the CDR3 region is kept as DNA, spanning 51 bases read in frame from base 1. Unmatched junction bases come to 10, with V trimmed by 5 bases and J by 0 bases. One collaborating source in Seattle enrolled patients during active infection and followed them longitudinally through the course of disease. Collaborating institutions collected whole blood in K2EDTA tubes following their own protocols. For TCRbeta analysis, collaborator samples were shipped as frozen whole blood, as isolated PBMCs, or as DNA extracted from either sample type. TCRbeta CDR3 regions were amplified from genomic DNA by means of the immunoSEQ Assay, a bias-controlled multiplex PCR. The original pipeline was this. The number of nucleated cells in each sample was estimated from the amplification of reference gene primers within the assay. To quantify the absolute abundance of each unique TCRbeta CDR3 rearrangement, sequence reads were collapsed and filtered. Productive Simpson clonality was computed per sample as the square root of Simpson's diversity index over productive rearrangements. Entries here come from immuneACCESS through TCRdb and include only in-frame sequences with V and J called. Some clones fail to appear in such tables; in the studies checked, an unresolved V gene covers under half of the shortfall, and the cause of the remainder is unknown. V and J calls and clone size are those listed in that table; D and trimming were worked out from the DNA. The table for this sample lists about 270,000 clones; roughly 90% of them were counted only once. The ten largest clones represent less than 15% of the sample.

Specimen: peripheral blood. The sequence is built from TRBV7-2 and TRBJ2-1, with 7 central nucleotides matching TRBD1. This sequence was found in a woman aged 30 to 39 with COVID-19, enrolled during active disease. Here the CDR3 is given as CASSPSPPGGSYNEQFF. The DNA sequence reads TGTGCCAGCAGCCCCAGCCCCCCAGGGGGCTCCTACAATGAGCAGTTCTTC.